This record concerns one T cell receptor (beta chain) sequence. No antigen is known for it. The data stem from a study of CXCR3-negative and CXCR3-positive naive CD8 T cells. Whole-study findings and limits: For CXCR3-positive naive cells, TRB CDR3s were more hydrophobic than those of CXCR3-negative naive cells. Researchers report CXCR3 expression partially decreased after cryopreservation, with fresh PBMCs used in most assays.

The authors made the TRB cDNA libraries by 5' RACE using UMI labels. Reanalyzing the 5' RACE reads, TCRdb keeps one entry per CDR3 protein, without DNA. The listing records about 150,000 distinct CDR3 sequences. Germline values: CDR1 SEHNR, CDR2 FQNEAQ (reference sequence). There are 15 residues in the CDR3. This chain uses TRBV7-9 with TRBJ2-5. The sample consisted of naive CXCR3+ CD8+ T cells from blood. Subset in this sample: CD45RO-CCR7+CD27+CD95- naive CD8+ T cells expressing CXCR3 (TNR3+). The TCR originated in a human donor in good health. Some clones in this sample may be carry-over from other donors' samples. The CDR3 loop reads CASSSTRTIQETQYF.